Below are 21 T cell receptor beta chains sequenced from a single sample in a study of T cell changes during pregnancy in multiple sclerosis. Here immunoSEQ multiplex PCR was the method, and the copy in TCRdb shows in-frame clones only, minus some. The table has 55,000 to 70,000 clones, about nine tenths seen once; the top ten hold around 1.8%. The sample consisted of peripheral blood, taken after pregnancy. Receptors originate from a female donor with multiple sclerosis, enrolled in a pregnancy study.

The chain links TRBV6-1 to TRBJ1-5; D not certain. V was pared by 2 bases and J by 3 bases, with 11 bases between. Per germline, CDR1 MNHNS and CDR2 SASEGT. The CDR3 is 15 amino acids. For the CDR3, the DNA is TGTGCCAGCAGTGAACGGAGGTCAGCCAATCAGCCCCAGCATTTT. Its translation: CASSERRSANQPQHF.

This sequence joins TRBV11-2 and TRBJ2-7, with TRBD1 identical over 9 bases. Germline V lookup: CDR1 SGHAT, CDR2 FQNNGV. J gave up 3 bases and V 5 bases, and 11 bases lay outside the gene matches. The CDR3 totals 16 residues. The CDR3 DNA follows: TGTGCCAGCAGCCCAGTCGCCGGGACAGGGCTCTACGAGCAGTACTTC. Translation: CASSPVAGTGLYEQYF.

The V call is TRBV11-2, the J call TRBJ1-1; 7 bases match TRBD1. Looked up from germline, CDR1 is SGHAT and CDR2 is FQNNGV. Trimming at V came to 4 bases and at J to 6 bases, leaving 11 bases not matched to a gene. The CDR3 spans 15 residues. The CDR3 region has the DNA TGTGCCAGCAGCTCCCCCAGGGGGAGGAGCCCTGAAGCTTTCTTT. It codes for CASSSPRGRSPEAFF.

V gene TRBV27 combines with J gene TRBJ1-1; no firm D call. This CDR3 region has 14 residues. V was clipped by 0 bases and J by 3 bases, with 8 bases between them. Per the germline V gene, CDR1 is MNHEY and CDR2 is SMNVEV (reference sequence). CDR3 protein: CASSLSPLDTEAFF. As DNA, the CDR3 is TGTGCCAGCAGTTTATCCCCCCTTGACACTGAAGCTTTCTTT.

This sequence joins TRBV5-1 and TRBJ2-3, with 7 nucleotides matching TRBD1. The V gene's germline CDR1 is SGHRS and CDR2 YFSETQ. J was trimmed by 2 bases and V by 1 base; bases with no gene match: 10. CDR3 size: 17 residues. The CDR3 sequence: CASSLPPTGVYTDTQYF. The DNA for the CDR3 is TGCGCCAGCAGCTTGCCCCCTACAGGGGTGTACACAGATACGCAGTATTTT.

On this clone itself: A junction boundary mismatches the germline segment, possibly from a read error. CDR3 protein: CAVRDSLQETQYF. DNA for the CDR3: TGTGCCGTCAGGGACAGCCTACAAGAGACCCAGTACTTC. This chain joins TRBV10-3 and TRBJ2-5; 7 bases map to TRBD1. The CDR3 covers 13 residues. Germline V gene lookup returns CDR1 ENHRY and CDR2 SYGVKD.

The V and J genes are TRBV30 and TRBJ1-4; D remains ambiguous. Germline V gene lookup returns CDR1 GTSNPN and CDR2 SVGIG (reference sequence). The CDR3 length is 13 residues. Trimming stripped 2 bases from V and 8 bases from J, with 12 bases between. The CDR3 nucleotides are TGTGCCTGGAGTCCGCAGCCCGGGGAAAAACTGTTTTTT. Protein: CAWSPQPGEKLFF.

V usage is TRBV7-8 and J usage is TRBJ2-5, with 9 bases fitting TRBD2. The CDR3 has 14 residues. Trimming took 1 base from V and 5 from J; bases not matched to a gene: 2. In germline, CDR1 is SGHVS, CDR2 FQNEAQ. The CDR3 reads CASSLVAGGETQYF. In nucleotides, the CDR3 is TGTGCCAGCAGCTTAGTTGCGGGAGGGGAGACCCAGTACTTC.

This rearrangement joins TRBV4-1 to TRBJ2-3; 8 bases line up with TRBD2. Trimming took 2 bases from V and 3 from J; bases not matched to a gene: 7. The germline V gene encodes CDR1 MGHRA and CDR2 YSYEKL. The CDR3 loop spans 16 amino acids. The CDR3 reads CASSQKRGGETDTQYF. The CDR3 DNA reads TGCGCCAGCAGCCAAAAACGGGGGGGGGAGACAGATACGCAGTATTTT.

The V and J genes are TRBV7-2 and TRBJ2-1; 9 nucleotides line up with TRBD2. The CDR3 runs to 14 residues. The germline V gene encodes CDR1 SGHTA and CDR2 FQGNSA. After removal of 3 bases from V and 6 bases from J, the junction contained 3 bases not matched to a gene. Written as DNA, the CDR3 is TGTGCCAGCAGCTTGCGGGGGGGCACCAATGAGCAGTTCTTC. Translated, it gives CASSLRGGTNEQFF.

This clone was found once. The chain has TRBV7-8 and TRBJ2-1, with 7 bases fitting TRBD2. The CDR3 sequence is 16 residues long. Germline V gene sequence: CDR1 SGHVS, CDR2 FQNEAQ. V trimming: 3 bases; J trimming: 4 bases; junction bases outside the gene matches: 9. CDR3 region: CASSFLRAGPYNEQFF. CDR3 DNA: TGTGCCAGCAGCTTCCTCCGAGCGGGGCCTTACAATGAGCAGTTCTTC.

This clone has a handful of counts. The chain couples TRBV5-1 to TRBJ2-2; unclear D gene. This CDR3 contains 14 residues. Per the germline V gene, CDR1 is SGHRS and CDR2 is YFSETQ. Trimming shortened V by 6 bases and J by 2 bases, and 11 bases separated the two germline ends. CDR3 amino acids: CASTDSSNTGELFF. Here the CDR3 DNA reads TGCGCCAGCACCGACTCCAGTAACACCGGGGAGCTGTTTTTT.

This chain joins TRBV5-1 and TRBJ2-7; the D gene is possibly TRBD1 (6 bases). The V gene's germline CDR1 is SGHRS and CDR2 YFSETQ. There are 14 residues in the CDR3. V was shortened by 1 base and J by 6 bases, with 14 bases between the two germline ends. In DNA form, the CDR3 reads TGCGCCAGCAGCTTGAGGCAGGGGACGGGCGAGCAGTACTTC. Translation gives CASSLRQGTGEQYF.

The rearrangement uses TRBV6-6 and TRBJ1-1; no firm D call. V was pared by 2 bases and J by 0 bases, with 13 bases between. This CDR3 is built from 16 residues. Germline V gives CDR1 MNHNY, CDR2 SVGAGI (reference sequence). The CDR3, as DNA: TGTGCCAGCAGTTACCCCCCCCGCGGTATGAACACTGAAGCTTTCTTT. Translation gives CASSYPPRGMNTEAFF.

The chain combines TRBV6-6 with TRBJ2-5; the match to TRBD1 covers 7 bases. The trim removed 6 bases at V and 5 bases at J, leaving 15 bases unmatched. Germline CDR1 is MNHNY and CDR2 is SVGAGI (reference sequence). This CDR3 is built from 16 residues. The CDR3 loop is CASSRAGTGEQETQYF. CDR3 nucleotides: TGTGCCAGCAGCCGGGCTGGTACAGGGGAACAGGAGACCCAGTACTTC.

CDR3 in amino acids: CASSPNREETQYF. CDR3 coding DNA: TGCGCCAGCAGCCCAAACAGGGAAGAGACCCAGTACTTC. J is TRBJ2-5 and V is TRBV10-1; tentative D call: TRBD1 (6 bases). With 6 bases removed from V and 3 bases from J, the gap between germline ends came to 11 bases. The CDR3 sequence is 13 residues long. The germline CDR1 and CDR2 sequences are WNHNN and SYGVQD (reference sequence).

The V call is TRBV5-4, the J call TRBJ1-1, with D perhaps matching TRBD1 (5 bases). The CDR3 extends over 13 amino acids. Trimming removed 2 bases at V and 4 bases at J, with 9 bases between. The germline gives CDR1 SGHNT, CDR2 YYREEE (reference sequence). CDR3 bases: TGTGCCAGCAGCTTCATGGGGGGCACTGAAGCTTTCTTT. Translation gives CASSFMGGTEAFF.

This clone was observed once. The rearrangement uses TRBV10-3 and TRBJ2-4; TRBD2 matches 9 bases. Germline V CDR1 and CDR2: ENHRY, SYGVKD. This CDR3 is 17 amino acids long. V gave up 3 bases and J gave up 2 bases; unmatched junction bases: 8. As DNA, the CDR3 is TGTGCCATCAGTGATGGAGCGGGGGGATTTACCAAAAACATTCAGTACTTC. It is translated as CAISDGAGGFTKNIQYF.

The genes are TRBV15 and TRBJ1-4, with D possibly matching TRBD1 (6 bases). Germline assignment: CDR1 LNHNV and CDR2 YYDKDF (reference sequence). The CDR3 spans 15 residues. Between the trimmed V and J ends, which lost 5 bases and 5 bases, there was a span of 15 bases. The DNA for the CDR3 is TGTGCCACCAGCCGCCAAGGGGGAAGGAATGAAAAACTGTTTTTT. This codes for CATSRQGGRNEKLFF.

This clone has a handful of counts. The chain couples TRBV2 to TRBJ1-6; TRBD1 aligns across 7 bases. The CDR3 runs 13 residues. V was pared by 5 bases and J by 7 bases, with 2 bases of the junction left unmatched. The V gene's germline CDR1 is SNHLY and CDR2 FYNNEI. This CDR3 reads CASSPDRNSPLHF. CDR3 in DNA: TGTGCCAGCAGTCCGGACAGGAATTCACCCCTCCACTTT.

A single count supports this clone. The rearrangement links TRBV18 to TRBJ2-7, with TRBD1 as a possible D gene (7 bases). This CDR3 has 13 amino acids. The V end lost 8 bases, the J end lost 3 bases, and 14 bases lay between the germline ends. Germline CDR1 is KGHSH and CDR2 is LQKENI. The CDR3 spells CASGGGAGYEQYF. In nucleotides, the CDR3 is TGTGCCAGCGGAGGGGGCGCCGGCTACGAGCAGTACTTC. The full variable domain, with the rest looked up from reference TRBV18 and TRBJ2-7, is NAGVMQNPRHLVRRRGQEARLRCSPMKGHSHVYWYRQLPEEGLKFMVYLQKENIIDESGMPKERFSAEFPKEGPSILRIQQVVRGDSAAYFCASGGGAGYEQYFGPGTRLTVT.